The 30 T cell receptor beta chains listed next were all sequenced from one sample in a study of vaccination and CD4 T cells after COVID-19 (dated by TCRdb to between 2022 and 2023). The treatment or condition tag for this specimen amounts to: approximately 9-day PBMC culture with coronavirus spike peptide pools or control peptides (ViraFEST assay). The method was PCR. These reads were obtained on an Illumina iSeq 100. DNA from cultured CD4+ T cells underwent TCR sequencing with the Oncomine TCR Beta short-read assay at the Johns Hopkins FTIC core. Clones were called with MiXCR by TCRdb after fastp trimmed the public reads at Q25, and only in-frame beta chains were retained. Each CDR3 protein gets just one entry, which takes the most common genes and DNA from the rows behind it. The sample has 10,000 to 15,000 distinct CDR3 sequences on record, roughly 43% of them singletons. Together, the top ten hold 21% of the sample.

These receptors have no identified antigens. Source material: CD4+ T cells from blood, cultured in vitro. Receptor source: a human donor who had recovered from COVID-19.

This clonotype appeared a few times. The chain joins TRBV4-2 to TRBJ1-2; 7 nucleotides match TRBD1. The trim removed 1 base at V and 8 bases at J, leaving 10 bases unmatched. Germline V gene sequence: CDR1 LGHNA, CDR2 YNFKEQ. This CDR3 has 15 residues. CDR3 amino acids: CASSQAEGALGGYTF. The CDR3 DNA reads TGTGCCAGCAGCCAAGCCGAGGGGGCTCTCGGCGGCTACACCTTC.

V gene TRBV29-1 combines with J gene TRBJ2-3; the match to TRBD2 covers 7 bases. V dropped 0 bases and J dropped 4; count of bases not matched to a gene: 4. The V gene's germline CDR1 is SQVTM and CDR2 ANQGSEA. The CDR3 consists of 14 residues. The CDR3 nucleotides read TGCAGCGTTGAAGAAATACGGGGGGCAGATACGCAGTATTTT. This sequence encodes CSVEEIRGADTQYF.

This chain links TRBV6-1 with TRBJ2-3, with 8 positions matching TRBD1. This CDR3 is 13 amino acids long. V trimming: 6 bases; J trimming: 1 base; junction bases outside the gene matches: 0. Germline CDR1 is MNHNS and CDR2 is SASEGT. This chain's CDR3 is CASRGQGTDTQYF. CDR3 nucleotide sequence: TGTGCCAGCAGGGGACAGGGCACAGATACGCAGTATTTT.

The V call is TRBV6-4, the J call TRBJ1-1; 10 bases are a match to TRBD1. The CDR3 totals 18 residues. Losses at the gene ends were 10 bases for V and 0 bases for J; bases not matched to a gene: 17. Germline V CDR1 and CDR2: MRHNA, SNTAGT. CDR3 sequence: CATLERTGTGDMNTEAFF. CDR3 DNA sequence: TGTGCCACACTAGAAAGGACCGGGACAGGGGACATGAACACTGAAGCTTTCTTT.

V usage is TRBV7-8 and J usage is TRBJ1-3; D is ambiguous. This CDR3 has 14 amino acids. In germline, CDR1 is SGHVS, CDR2 FQNEAQ. V was trimmed by 5 bases and J by 0 bases, leaving 8 bases between them. The DNA of the CDR3 is TGTGCCAGCAGCCGGCGGGGCTCTGGAAACACCATATATTTT. Protein sequence: CASSRRGSGNTIYF. The whole variable domain, remainder taken from reference TRBV7-8 and TRBJ1-3, is GAGVSQSPRYKVAKRGQDVALRCDPISGHVSLFWYQQALGQGPEFLTYFQNEAQLDKSGLPSDRFFAERPEGSVSTLKIQRTQQEDSAVYLCASSRRGSGNTIYFGEGSWLTVV.

This clonotype has only a few counts. V is TRBV6-2 or TRBV6-3 and J is TRBJ1-5; D is ambiguous. CDR1 and CDR2 from the germline V gene are MNHEY and SVGEGT. The CDR3 is 12 residues long. The ends were cut back, 2 bases at V and 2 bases at J, with 1 base in the middle. CDR3 in DNA: TGTGCCAGCAGTTACCGCAATCAGCCCCAGCATTTT. Translation gives CASSYRNQPQHF.

The chain is built from TRBV12-3 or TRBV12-4 and TRBJ2-1; 8 bases align to TRBD2. The CDR3 loop spans 15 amino acids. The junction had 15 bases not matched to a gene; V was cut back by 7 bases and J by 10 bases. The DNA of the CDR3 is TGTGCCAGCACTCCCGGACTAGCTGGACTAGGGGAGCAGTTCTTC. Translation gives CASTPGLAGLGEQFF.

In regard to this clonotype: An end of the junction does not agree with germline; a read error may underlie this. The rearrangement links TRBV7-3 to TRBJ2-2, with D tentatively TRBD2 (5 bases). This CDR3 contains 14 residues. Per the germline V gene, CDR1 is SGHTA and CDR2 is FQGTGA. CDR3 nucleotide sequence: TGTACCAGCAGCCGGACTTCGAACACCGGGGAGCTGTTTTTT. Protein: CTSSRTSNTGELFF.

As DNA, the CDR3 is TGTGCCACCAGCAGTCGGAGGACAGGGGGCATTGTTGATCAGCCCCAGCATTTT. Residues: CATSSRRTGGIVDQPQHF. The chain has TRBV15 and TRBJ1-5; TRBD1 agrees at 11 bases. V dropped 3 bases and J dropped 5; count of bases not matched to a gene: 12. The CDR3 extends over 18 amino acids. Germline V gene sequence: CDR1 LNHNV, CDR2 YYDKDF (reference sequence).

This clonotype was counted a few times. The gene calls are TRBV15 and TRBJ2-1; the match to TRBD2 covers 12 bases. Germline V CDR1 and CDR2: LNHNV, YYDKDF (reference sequence). With V trimmed by 9 bases and J by 10 bases, 10 bases remained unmatched. This CDR3 has 14 amino acids. CDR3 bases: TGTGCCACGACTCTAGCGGGGGGGTATGGGGAGCAGTTCTTC. Amino acid sequence: CATTLAGGYGEQFF. The full variable domain, rest sourced from reference TRBV15 and TRBJ2-1, is DAMVIQNPRYQVTQFGKPVTLSCSQTLNHNVMYWYQQKSSQAPKLLFHYYDKDFNNEADTPDNFQSRRPNTSFCFLDIRSPGLGDTAMYLCATTLAGGYGEQFFGPGTRLTVL.

Regarding this clonotype: Mismatch with germline at one junction end may stem from a read error. The chain carries TRBV7-6 and TRBJ2-6, with 7 positions matching TRBD1. This CDR3 is 17 amino acids long. The germline V gene encodes CDR1 SGHVS and CDR2 FNYEAQ. In DNA, the CDR3 is TGTGCCAGCGCTCCGGACAGGTGGACCTCTGGGGCCAACGTCCTGGCTTTC. Translation gives CASAPDRWTSGANVLAF. The whole variable domain, filled in from reference TRBV7-6 and TRBJ2-6, reads GAGVSQSPRYKVTKRGQDVALRCDPISGHVSLYWYRQALGQGPEFLTYFNYEAQQDKSGLPNDRFSAERPEGSISTLTIQRTEQRDSAMYRCASAPDRWTSGANVLAFGAGSRLTVL.

This clonotype was counted only a few times. This chain's CDR3 is CATSRPLQARETQYF. The DNA of the CDR3 is TGTGCCACCAGCAGACCTTTACAGGCTAGGGAGACCCAGTACTTC. The chain employs TRBV15 and TRBJ2-5, with D tentatively TRBD1 (5 bases). Germline V gives CDR1 LNHNV, CDR2 YYDKDF (reference sequence). The CDR3 contains 15 residues. The V end lost 2 bases, the J end lost 5 bases, and 15 bases lay between the germline ends.

The chain couples TRBV7-2 to TRBJ2-1, with 7 bases fitting TRBD2. CDR3 length: 17 amino acids. With 4 bases clipped from V and 5 bases from J, the junction kept 14 bases outside the gene matches. In germline, CDR1 is SGHTA, CDR2 FQGNSA. DNA for the CDR3: TGTGCCAGCAGCTCAAGGGCGGGAGCAAGATTGGACAATGAGCAGTTCTTC. It encodes CASSSRAGARLDNEQFF. The full variable domain, with the rest looked up from reference TRBV7-2 and TRBJ2-1, is GAGVSQSPSNKVTEKGKDVELRCDPISGHTALYWYRQSLGQGLEFLIYFQGNSAPDKSGLPSDRFSAERTGGSVSTLTIQRTQQEDSAVYLCASSSRAGARLDNEQFFGPGTRLTVL.

This rearrangement joins TRBV12-3 or TRBV12-4 to TRBJ2-6; D might be TRBD1 (6 bases). The CDR3 totals 13 residues. V shed 7 bases and J shed 4 bases, with 8 bases lying between them. This chain's CDR3 is CASTQGGANVLTF. The CDR3 DNA reads TGTGCCAGCACCCAGGGGGGGGCCAACGTCCTGACTTTC.

V is TRBV15 and J is TRBJ2-5; 7 nucleotides match TRBD1. The CDR3 extends over 14 amino acids. Trimming at V came to 3 bases and at J to 4 bases, leaving 5 bases not matched to a gene. From germline, CDR1 is LNHNV and CDR2 YYDKDF (reference sequence). DNA for the CDR3: TGTGCCACCAGCAGGACAGGGTTTGGAGAGACCCAGTACTTC. Residues: CATSRTGFGETQYF.

This chain uses TRBV28 with TRBJ2-3; tentatively, D is TRBD2 (6 bases). This CDR3 region has 13 residues. Germline V gene lookup returns CDR1 MDHEN and CDR2 SYDVKM. With 3 bases removed from V and 6 bases from J, the gap between germline ends came to 10 bases. DNA of the CDR3: TGTGCCAGCAGTTTGCCACTAGCCGATACGCAGTATTTT. Its translation: CASSLPLADTQYF.

This clonotype was observed a handful of times. The J gene is TRBJ2-7, the V gene TRBV27; D is undetermined. The ends were cut back, 5 bases at V and 1 base at J, with 15 bases in the middle. The CDR3 is 15 residues long. Germline loops: CDR1 MNHEY, CDR2 SMNVEV (reference sequence). CDR3 residues: CASSTLYSSSYEQYF. The CDR3 DNA reads as TGTGCCAGCAGTACCCTGTACAGTTCATCCTACGAGCAGTACTTC.

The V gene is TRBV20-1, the J gene TRBJ1-6; D gene uncertain. Germline V gene lookup returns CDR1 DFQATT and CDR2 SNEGSKA (reference sequence). V dropped 3 bases and J dropped 5 bases, with 8 bases sitting between them. The CDR3 has 13 amino acids. The CDR3 DNA follows: TGCAGTGCTAGGTACCAGAATAATTCACCCCTCCACTTT. As protein: CSARYQNNSPLHF.

This chain connects TRBV10-2 to TRBJ1-2; 9 bases match TRBD1. V lost 6 bases, J lost 4 bases, and 12 bases stayed unmatched. This CDR3 is 16 amino acids long. In germline, CDR1 is WSHSY, CDR2 SAAADI. The CDR3 DNA sequence: TGCGCCAGCAGGGAATCGGGACAGGGACTTTCCTATGGCTACACCTTC. It codes for CASRESGQGLSYGYTF.

The chain uses TRBV12-3 or TRBV12-4 and TRBJ1-1; D perhaps matches TRBD1 (5 bases). There are 14 residues in the CDR3. With 6 bases removed from V and 7 bases from J, the gap between germline ends came to 18 bases. Here the CDR3 DNA reads TGTGCCAGCAGGGGATTGGGACTGGGAAGTGAAGCTTTCTTT. Amino acid sequence: CASRGLGLGSEAFF.

V usage is TRBV30 and J usage is TRBJ1-2; D gene ambiguous. The CDR3 sequence is 13 residues long. Between the trimmed V and J ends, which lost 0 bases and 6 bases, there was a span of 11 bases. CDR1 and CDR2 (germline): GTSNPN, SVGIG (reference sequence). CDR3 sequence: CAWSVLRGNGYTF. The CDR3 coding sequence is TGTGCCTGGAGTGTCCTCCGTGGAAATGGCTACACCTTC.

V and J are TRBV7-2 and TRBJ1-2, with D possibly being TRBD1 (5 bases). V was clipped by 1 base and J by 6 bases, with 12 bases between them. CDR3 length: 14 amino acids. Germline assignment: CDR1 SGHTA and CDR2 FQGNSA. The CDR3 DNA sequence: TGTGCCAGCAGCTTAGTGAGGGGACCAAATGGCTACACCTTC. Translating gives CASSLVRGPNGYTF. The full variable domain, with the rest looked up from reference TRBV7-2 and TRBJ1-2, is GAGVSQSPSNKVTEKGKDVELRCDPISGHTALYWYRQSLGQGLEFLIYFQGNSAPDKSGLPSDRFSAERTGGSVSTLTIQRTQQEDSAVYLCASSLVRGPNGYTFGSGTRLTVV.

This clonotype was observed a few times. The CDR3 here is CASSLANGDTQYF. CDR3 DNA sequence: TGTGCCAGCAGCTTAGCGAACGGGGATACGCAGTATTTT. The rearrangement uses TRBV7-2 and TRBJ2-3; D is unclear. Trimming left V 0 bases short and J 6 bases short, with 7 bases between. The CDR3 extends over 13 amino acids. Germline assignment: CDR1 SGHTA and CDR2 FQGNSA.

The chain carries TRBV7-9 and TRBJ1-4; D ambiguous. The CDR3 has 13 amino acids. CDR1 and CDR2 from the germline V gene are SEHNR and FQNEAQ (reference sequence). Trimming took off 5 bases at V and 4 bases at J, with 8 bases between the two ends. CDR3 DNA: TGTGCCAGCAGCCTGGGGATTAATGAAAAACTGTTTTTT. This translates into CASSLGINEKLFF.

This clonotype has a handful of counts. CDR3 sequence reads: CATSRSARYEQYF. The CDR3 DNA sequence: TGTGCCACCAGCAGATCAGCCCGCTACGAGCAGTACTTC. The chain couples TRBV15 to TRBJ2-7; D not resolved. The CDR3 length is 13 residues. Germline V gene sequence: CDR1 LNHNV, CDR2 YYDKDF (reference sequence). V gave up 2 bases and J gave up 3 bases, with 8 bases separating them.

The J gene is TRBJ2-3, the V gene TRBV28, with a possible D match to TRBD1 (6 bases). Trimming took off 5 bases at V and 4 bases at J, with 19 bases between the two ends. The CDR3 runs 16 residues. Looked up from germline, CDR1 is MDHEN and CDR2 is SYDVKM. Written as DNA, the CDR3 is TGTGCCAGCAGTCCGCCGGGCAGGGGCAGCGCAGATACGCAGTATTTT. This translates into CASSPPGRGSADTQYF.

This clonotype was seen just once. The V and J genes are TRBV19 and TRBJ1-2, with D unclear. This CDR3 is built from 14 residues. Trimming shortened V by 8 bases and J by 3 bases, and 16 bases separated the two germline ends. CDR1 is LNHDA and CDR2 is SQIVND in the germline V gene (reference sequence). The CDR3 reads CASRRESTDYGYTF. CDR3 sequence (DNA): TGTGCCAGTCGTCGGGAGAGTACGGACTATGGCTACACCTTC. Variable domain in full (rest from reference TRBV19 and TRBJ1-2): DGGITQSPKYLFRKEGQNVTLSCEQNLNHDAMYWYRQDPGQGLRLIYYSQIVNDFQKGDIAEGYSVSREKKESFPLTVTSAQKNPTAFYLCASRRESTDYGYTFGSGTRLTVV.

V is TRBV12-3 or TRBV12-4 and J is TRBJ1-3; D not certain. There are 12 residues in the CDR3. Deletions cut 11 bases from V and 1 base from J, with 9 bases between. The CDR3 loop is CASGGSGNTIYF. The CDR3 bases are TGTGCCTCGGGAGGGTCTGGAAACACCATATATTTT.

J is TRBJ2-1 and V is TRBV27, with D perhaps matching TRBD1 (6 bases). V dropped 6 bases and J dropped 10 bases, with 19 bases sitting between them. Germline loops: CDR1 MNHEY, CDR2 SMNVEV (reference sequence). This CDR3 comprises 14 residues. CDR3 nucleotide sequence: TGTGCCAGCAGGGGAACGACAGGTACCTCGGAGCAGTTCTTC. Translated, it gives CASRGTTGTSEQFF.

The chain joins TRBV20-1 to TRBJ2-7; D gene unclear. Trimming stripped 8 bases from V and 3 bases from J, with 11 bases between. The CDR3 loop spans 11 amino acids. Germline V gene data show CDR1 as DFQATT and CDR2 as SNEGSKA (reference sequence). The CDR3 DNA is TGCAGTATGACCCAAAACTACGAGCAGTACTTC. It yields the protein CSMTQNYEQYF.